This T cell receptor (beta chain) was retrieved from a study of blood T cell repertoires in COVID-19. Source study methods: Scientists estimated how many nucleated cells there were by amplifying reference gene primers. Assay used: immunoSEQ multiplex PCR; TCRdb lists only in-frame clones, some missing. The V and J calls and clone size come from that table; D and trimming were worked out from the DNA. The top ten hold under 10% of the sample, which has over 250,000 clones, approximately 90% seen once. Grouping used clinical history reported by participants in a survey and questionnaire. Germline CDR1 reads SNHLY; CDR2 reads FYNNEI. The CDR3 covers 15 residues. V lost 9 bases to trimming and J lost 5 bases; unmatched junction nucleotides: 15. This clone was counted ten times or more.

Sample: PBMCs or T cells enriched from blood (not recorded which). V usage is TRBV2 and J usage is TRBJ2-7, with TRBD1 identical over 8 bases. The clonotype comes from a middle-aged man who had recovered from COVID-19. In DNA form, the CDR3 reads TGTGCCAGGGGGGCCTCCCTGACAGGGGAGGACGAGCAGTACTTC. It encodes CARGASLTGEDEQYF.